The 18 T cell receptor beta chains in this list originate from one sample, sequenced in a study of T-cell memory formation after mild COVID-19. Via MiXCR, TCRdb re-called the 5' RACE reads, giving one row per CDR3 protein. The sample yields 200,000 or so distinct CDR3 sequences, 9% to 10% seen once. The specimen was PBMCs or a T cell subset sorted from them (not recorded which). The receptors shown here come from a man younger than 30 who had mild COVID-19 (a few samples of this study predate the infection). Cell type and time point are not known.

This clonotype was counted ten times or more. The V and J genes are TRBV29-1 and TRBJ2-7; the D gene is possibly TRBD2 (7 bases). V lost 4 bases to trimming and J lost 3 bases, with 16 bases between them. The CDR3 has 14 amino acids. Germline V gene lookup returns CDR1 SQVTM and CDR2 ANQGSEA. Here the CDR3 DNA reads TGCAGCGTTGGAAAGAGGGGGGGTAGCTACGAGCAGTACTTC. This translates into CSVGKRGGSYEQYF.

This clonotype turned up a few times. The chain employs TRBV12-3 or TRBV12-4 and TRBJ1-2; the D gene is possibly TRBD1 (6 bases). This CDR3 comprises 13 residues. Trimming removed 0 bases from V and 6 bases from J, with 8 bases in between. The CDR3 DNA reads as TGTGCCAGCAGTTTAGCACACAGGGATGGCTACACCTTC. It specifies CASSLAHRDGYTF.

This clonotype occurred many times. The chain carries TRBV7-2 and TRBJ2-6; 8 positions match TRBD1. With 5 bases clipped from V and 4 bases from J, the junction kept 4 bases outside the gene matches. The CDR3 is 15 amino acids. The germline V gene has CDR1 SGHTA and CDR2 FQGNSA. Here the CDR3 reads CASSGQGFGANVLTF. The CDR3, as DNA: TGTGCCAGCAGCGGACAGGGCTTCGGGGCCAACGTCCTGACTTTC.

The V gene is TRBV5-1, the J gene TRBJ1-3, with unresolved D. Germline CDR1 and CDR2: SGHRS and YFSETQ. CDR3 length: 13 amino acids. Trimming removed 0 bases from V and 7 bases from J, with 8 bases in between. The CDR3: CASSLDTTNTIYF. Here the CDR3 DNA reads TGCGCCAGCAGCTTGGACACGACGAACACCATATATTTT.

This clonotype was counted a few times. The chain is built from TRBV5-5 and TRBJ2-1; 14 bases match TRBD2. The germline V gene has CDR1 SGHKS and CDR2 YYEKEE (reference sequence). The CDR3 extends over 16 amino acids. J was trimmed by 7 bases and V by 5 bases; bases with no gene match: 8. CDR3 in DNA: TGTGCCAGCAGGAGACCCGGGACTAGCGGGGGAAATGAGCAGTTCTTC. Translation: CASRRPGTSGGNEQFF.

This clonotype was counted only a few times. The J gene is TRBJ1-2, the V gene TRBV6-5; maybe TRBD1 (5 bases). Trimming shortened V by 6 bases and J by 0 bases, and 11 bases separated the two germline ends. CDR1 is MNHEY, CDR2 SVGAGI, per germline. CDR3 length: 14 amino acids. The CDR3 nucleotides read TGTGCCAGCAGGGATTGGGGGGCTAACTATGGCTACACCTTC. Translating it yields CASRDWGANYGYTF.

This clonotype came up a few times. The chain is built from TRBV11-2 and TRBJ1-2, with D perhaps matching TRBD1 (5 bases). Trimming stripped 2 bases from V and 3 bases from J, with 13 bases between. The CDR3 has 15 residues. Germline V lookup: CDR1 SGHAT, CDR2 FQNNGV. CDR3 nucleotides: TGTGCCAGCAGCTTAAGCGGGGCGCAGGACTATGGCTACACCTTC. It yields the protein CASSLSGAQDYGYTF.

This clonotype was counted ten times or more. This rearrangement joins TRBV29-1 to TRBJ2-1; TRBD2 agrees at 14 bases. The CDR3 contains 16 residues. Germline CDR1 is SQVTM and CDR2 is ANQGSEA. V was clipped by 7 bases and J by 1 base; unmatched bases: 6. CDR3 in amino acids: CSAGTSGGHSYNEQFF. DNA for the CDR3: TGCAGCGCTGGGACTAGCGGGGGCCATTCCTACAATGAGCAGTTCTTC.

The rearrangement links TRBV4-2 to TRBJ1-1, with D possibly matching TRBD1 (5 bases). Germline CDR1 LGHNA, CDR2 YNFKEQ. V gave up 1 base and J gave up 1 base, with 10 bases separating them. The CDR3 has 15 residues. The CDR3 DNA reads as TGTGCCAGCAGCCAAGCCCCCGGGGGGAACACTGAAGCTTTCTTT. Translation: CASSQAPGGNTEAFF.

This clonotype appeared a few times. The V and J genes are TRBV7-9 and TRBJ2-6, with 10 bases matching TRBD1. With 5 bases clipped from V and 2 bases from J, the junction kept 9 bases outside the gene matches. The CDR3 is 18 residues long. Germline V gene sequence: CDR1 SEHNR, CDR2 FQNEAQ (reference sequence). The CDR3 reads CASSPDRGRQAGANVLTF. Here the CDR3 DNA reads TGTGCCAGCAGCCCTGACAGGGGGCGCCAAGCTGGGGCCAACGTCCTGACTTTC.

There are a few counts of this clonotype. The gene calls are TRBV30 and TRBJ2-5; TRBD1 is a possible D gene (6 bases). This CDR3 has 14 amino acids. Germline V gene lookup returns CDR1 GTSNPN and CDR2 SVGIG (reference sequence). Trimming shortened V by 6 bases and J by 1 base, and 15 bases separated the two germline ends. The CDR3 here is CACTGSPLQETQYF. The CDR3 DNA sequence: TGTGCCTGCACAGGGTCTCCCCTCCAAGAGACCCAGTACTTC.

DNA for the CDR3: TGTGCCAGCTCCCCGGGACTAGCGGAATACAATGAGCAGTTCTTC. It codes for CASSPGLAEYNEQFF. This sequence joins TRBV18 and TRBJ2-1; 11 bases are shared with TRBD2. There are 15 residues in the CDR3. Trimming took 6 bases from V and 4 from J; bases not matched to a gene: 5. Germline CDR1 is KGHSH and CDR2 is LQKENI.

J is TRBJ1-2 and V is TRBV20-1, with D maybe TRBD1 (5 bases). V lost 5 bases, J lost 8 bases, and 21 bases lay in between. Germline V gene lookup returns CDR1 DFQATT and CDR2 SNEGSKA (reference sequence). The CDR3 contains 14 residues. The CDR3 spells CSAATPSGIMGYTF. The CDR3 bases are TGCAGTGCTGCCACCCCCTCAGGGATAATGGGCTACACCTTC.

This clonotype was counted a few times. CDR3 in amino acids: CASGLNRNSPLHF. The CDR3 bases are TGTGCTAGTGGTCTAAACAGGAATTCACCCCTCCACTTT. The chain joins TRBV12-5 to TRBJ1-6; D perhaps matches TRBD1 (5 bases). The CDR3 is 13 amino acids. Trimming removed 5 bases at V and 7 bases at J, with 9 bases between. Looked up from germline, CDR1 is LGHNT and CDR2 is FRNRAP.

This chain joins TRBV20-1 and TRBJ2-5, with 10 bases that match TRBD2. The CDR3 extends over 14 amino acids. J lost 2 bases, V lost 7 bases, and 7 bases had no gene match. Germline assignment: CDR1 DFQATT and CDR2 SNEGSKA (reference sequence). In DNA, the CDR3 is TGCAGTGGGGTCCGGACTAGCGGACAAGAGACCCAGTACTTC. Translation: CSGVRTSGQETQYF.

This clonotype came up a few times. The gene calls are TRBV7-2 and TRBJ2-7; TRBD1 agrees at 10 bases. This CDR3 is 18 amino acids long. Unmatched junction bases numbered 11, after V lost 2 bases and J lost 1 base. In germline, CDR1 is SGHTA, CDR2 FQGNSA. The CDR3 nucleotides are TGTGCCAGCAGCTTACAACCAGACAGGGGGCGCAGGTCCTACGAGCAGTACGTC. Translating it yields CASSLQPDRGRRSYEQYV.

This clonotype turned up a few times. The chain's CDR3 is CASRQGIGETQYF. The CDR3 bases are TGTGCCAGCAGACAGGGTATAGGGGAGACCCAGTACTTC. J is TRBJ2-5 and V is TRBV2, with D possibly TRBD1 on 6 matching bases. Germline CDR1 SNHLY, CDR2 FYNNEI. Trimming pared 6 bases from V and 5 bases from J, leaving 13 bases between. The CDR3 extends over 13 amino acids.

In its sample, this clonotype was seen many times. The genes are TRBV20-1 and TRBJ2-5, with 7 bases aligning to TRBD1. The CDR3 has 14 residues. Germline lookup yields CDR1 DFQATT and CDR2 SNEGSKA (reference sequence). J lost 5 bases, V lost 0 bases, and 6 bases had no gene match. The CDR3 DNA is TGCAGTGCTAGAGAATTGACAGGGCGGGAGACCCAGTACTTC. Translation: CSARELTGRETQYF.